These 5 T cell receptor beta chains were all obtained from the same sample, sequenced in a study of long-term antiretroviral therapy in people with HIV. At the survey level, the v3.0 immunoSEQ assay was run. Using immunoSEQ multiplex PCR, the repertoire was profiled, and TCRdb retains in-frame clones only, with some absent. Of approximately 29,000 clones listed, around 89% were seen once; the top ten hold about 4%. This specimen was unsorted PBMCs, taken 0.5 years after starting antiretroviral therapy. The origin of the receptors is a woman aged 18-35 years with HIV.

This clone is medium-sized in the sample. Other DNA sequences from this sample encode an identical CDR3 as well. The chain employs TRBV6-1 and TRBJ2-7; D gene uncertain. CDR3 length equals 9 residues. V lost 6 bases and J lost 3, with 0 bases in between. The germline V gene encodes CDR1 MNHNS and CDR2 SASEGT. CDR3 nucleotides: TGTGCCAGCAGCTACGAGCAGTACTTC. Translating it yields CASSYEQYF.

This sequence joins TRBV2 and TRBJ2-5; no clear D gene. There are 14 residues in the CDR3. Per the germline V gene, CDR1 is SNHLY and CDR2 is FYNNEI. V was trimmed by 9 bases and J by 0 bases, leaving 14 bases between them. The chain's CDR3 is CARGSTGNQETQYF. CDR3 nucleotide sequence: TGTGCCAGGGGGTCTACGGGCAACCAAGAGACCCAGTACTTC.

The genes are TRBV4-3 and TRBJ2-7; 8 nucleotides match TRBD1. Germline V gene sequence: CDR1 LGHNA, CDR2 YSLEER. J gave up 0 bases and V 1 base, and 5 bases lay outside the gene matches. This CDR3 has 16 residues. The CDR3 here is CASSQATRGHSYEQYF. CDR3 DNA sequence: TGCGCCAGCAGCCAAGCTACCAGGGGGCACTCCTACGAGCAGTACTTC.

The chain uses TRBV15 and TRBJ1-2; D is undetermined. Germline assignment: CDR1 LNHNV and CDR2 YYDKDF (reference sequence). Trimming removed 0 bases at V and 6 bases at J, with 17 bases between. CDR3 size: 16 residues. The CDR3 region has the DNA TGTGCCACCAGCAGAGATGGGTCAGGACGCCAGAATGGCTACACCTTC. This codes for CATSRDGSGRQNGYTF.

The chain links TRBV5-4 to TRBJ2-7, with D unresolved. Per germline, CDR1 SGHNT and CDR2 YYREEE (reference sequence). The CDR3 extends over 15 amino acids. Trimming cost V 1 base and J 0 bases, with 11 bases left between them. The CDR3 DNA follows: TGTGCCAGCAGCTTGTTTCAAACCCCCTCCTACGAGCAGTACTTC. This encodes CASSLFQTPSYEQYF.